Shown below are 27 T cell receptor beta chains from a single sample sequenced in a study of cytomegalovirus exposure and HLA in healthy donors. Produced via immunoSEQ multiplex PCR; TCRdb's table is partial and in-frame only. The sample shows 100,000 to 150,000 clones, roughly nine tenths of them seen only once. What was sequenced was PBMCs. Receptor source: a woman aged 18-30 years in good health and CMV-seronegative.

The chain combines TRBV28 with TRBJ2-5, with TRBD2 matching 9 bases. This CDR3 is 14 amino acids long. CDR1 is MDHEN and CDR2 is SYDVKM in the germline V gene. After removal of 3 bases from V and 5 bases from J, the junction contained 4 bases not matched to a gene. As DNA, the CDR3 is TGTGCCAGCAGTTTGTCAACTAGCGGGGAGACCCAGTACTTC. Its protein is CASSLSTSGETQYF.

CDR3 protein: CASSVVLEDYYNEQFF. The CDR3 DNA follows: TGTGCCAGCAGCGTAGTTTTGGAGGACTACTACAATGAGCAGTTCTTC. The chain couples TRBV9 to TRBJ2-1; weak D call: TRBD2 (6 bases). V was pared by 0 bases and J by 3 bases, with 13 bases between. The CDR3 totals 16 residues. Germline V CDR1 and CDR2: SGDLS, YYNGEE.

The rearrangement uses TRBV27 and TRBJ2-1, with a tentative D call TRBD2 (6 bases). The CDR3 is made up of 12 amino acids. Germline CDR1 MNHEY, CDR2 SMNVEV (reference sequence). The V and J ends lost 5 bases and 12 bases respectively, with 14 bases between them. CDR3 loop: CASSNAGLGQFF. CDR3 DNA sequence: TGTGCCAGCAGTAACGCGGGGTTGGGGCAGTTCTTC.

The rearrangement uses TRBV20-1 and TRBJ1-4, with D possibly being TRBD1 (5 bases). CDR1 and CDR2 from the germline V gene are DFQATT and SNEGSKA (reference sequence). This CDR3 is 10 amino acids long. The V end was cut by 3 bases, the J end by 10 bases, with 6 bases between. CDR3 sequence: CSARGGKLFF. CDR3 bases: TGCAGTGCTAGGGGGGGAAAACTGTTTTTT.

The rearrangement links TRBV6-5 to TRBJ2-2; D remains ambiguous. Trimming removed 8 bases from V and 6 bases from J, with 13 bases in between. Germline-derived CDR1 and CDR2 are MNHEY and SVGAGI. This CDR3 contains 13 residues. The CDR3 nucleotides are TGTGCCAGCGGCCAAAGATGGTCCGGGGAGCTGTTTTTT. Its translation is CASGQRWSGELFF.

The V gene is TRBV7-2, the J gene TRBJ2-1; 9 positions agree with TRBD2. The CDR3 runs to 16 residues. The V and J ends lost 5 bases and 8 bases, in that order; junction bases with no gene match: 13. Germline CDR1 SGHTA, CDR2 FQGNSA. CDR3 DNA: TGTGCCAGCAGCCGGGTATCACTAGCGGGTAGGTATGAGCAGTTCTTC. Translated: CASSRVSLAGRYEQFF.

This chain joins TRBV29-1 and TRBJ1-1; TRBD1 is a possible D gene (5 bases). Germline CDR1 SQVTM, CDR2 ANQGSEA. The CDR3 has 13 amino acids. V was clipped by 3 bases and J by 4 bases, with 12 bases between them. This CDR3 is CSVDPGWATEAFF. In nucleotides, the CDR3 is TGCAGCGTTGATCCAGGGTGGGCCACTGAAGCTTTCTTT.

V is TRBV30 and J is TRBJ1-5, with 9 nucleotides matching TRBD1. V lost 2 bases, J lost 7 bases, and 9 bases stayed unmatched. The CDR3 is 15 amino acids. Germline values: CDR1 GTSNPN, CDR2 SVGIG (reference sequence). The CDR3 region is CAWSRWDRAKQPQHF. Written as DNA, the CDR3 is TGTGCCTGGAGTCGATGGGACAGGGCGAAACAGCCCCAGCATTTT.

This chain connects TRBV14 to TRBJ2-3, with 10 bases identical to TRBD1. This CDR3 spans 14 amino acids. J lost 5 bases, V lost 6 bases, and 5 bases had no gene match. Per germline, CDR1 SGHDN and CDR2 FVKESK. CDR3 bases: TGTGCCAGCAGACCCGGGACAGGGGAAGATACGCAGTATTTT. Translating it yields CASRPGTGEDTQYF.

V is TRBV7-9 and J is TRBJ1-4, with 10 bases identical to TRBD1. In germline, CDR1 is SEHNR, CDR2 FQNEAQ (reference sequence). The CDR3 length is 16 residues. The V gene end was trimmed by 4 bases and the J gene end by 6 bases; junction bases not matched to a gene: 8. CDR3 DNA: TGTGCCAGCAGCTACGACCCGGGACAGGGGCATGAAAAACTGTTTTTT. This sequence encodes CASSYDPGQGHEKLFF.

V is TRBV30 and J is TRBJ2-5, with a possible D match to TRBD2 (6 bases). This CDR3 comprises 15 residues. Trimming stripped 1 base from V and 1 base from J, with 13 bases between. The germline CDR1 and CDR2 sequences are GTSNPN and SVGIG (reference sequence). The CDR3: CAWSGELALQETQYF. The CDR3 DNA reads as TGTGCCTGGAGTGGGGAACTAGCACTCCAAGAGACCCAGTACTTC.

The chain employs TRBV5-4 and TRBJ2-1; 12 bases line up with TRBD2. CDR3 length: 16 amino acids. J was trimmed by 6 bases and V by 7 bases; bases with no gene match: 11. Germline V CDR1 and CDR2: SGHNT, YYREEE (reference sequence). CDR3 DNA sequence: TGTGCCAGCGAGATGCCGGGACTAGCGGGCGTCAATGAGCAGTTCTTC. Protein sequence: CASEMPGLAGVNEQFF.

The chain joins TRBV6-5 to TRBJ2-7, with a possible D match to TRBD2 (6 bases). Deletions cut 5 bases from V and 0 bases from J, with 11 bases between. The CDR3 is 14 amino acids. Germline loops: CDR1 MNHEY, CDR2 SVGAGI. CDR3 loop: CASSLAYSSYEQYF. The CDR3, as DNA: TGTGCCAGCAGTCTAGCGTACAGCTCCTACGAGCAGTACTTC.

V is TRBV5-1 and J is TRBJ1-1; D is undetermined. Deletions cut 4 bases from V and 3 bases from J, with 13 bases between. Germline lookup yields CDR1 SGHRS and CDR2 YFSETQ. The CDR3 has 14 residues. The CDR3 sequence: CASSPGSSDTEAFF. In DNA form, the CDR3 reads TGCGCCAGCAGCCCGGGGTCGTCGGACACTGAAGCTTTCTTT. Based on the CDR3 plus reference TRBV5-1 and TRBJ1-1, the full variable domain is KAGVTQTPRYLIKTRGQQVTLSCSPISGHRSVSWYQQTPGQGLQFLFEYFSETQRNKGNFPGRFSGRQFSNSRSEMNVSTLELGDSALYLCASSPGSSDTEAFFGQGTRLTVV.

This clone appeared a single time. The chain joins TRBV19 to TRBJ1-2; the match to TRBD1 covers 10 bases. Germline lookup yields CDR1 LNHDA and CDR2 SQIVND (reference sequence). This CDR3 is 17 amino acids long. J lost 4 bases, V lost 4 bases, and 12 bases had no gene match. CDR3 bases: TGTGCCAGTAGTACTCGGACAGGGGGACGTTCGAGCTATGGCTACACCTTC. This gives the protein CASSTRTGGRSSYGYTF.

The chain has TRBV13 and TRBJ2-7; D gene uncertain. Looked up from germline, CDR1 is PRHDT and CDR2 is FYEKMQ (reference sequence). Trimming shortened V by 3 bases and J by 6 bases, and 12 bases separated the two germline ends. The CDR3 is 13 amino acids. CDR3 amino acids: CASSFSIRGEQYF. DNA of the CDR3: TGTGCCAGCAGCTTTAGTATTCGAGGCGAGCAGTACTTC.

V usage is TRBV2 and J usage is TRBJ1-5, with TRBD1 matching 8 bases. Unmatched junction bases numbered 5, after V lost 6 bases and J lost 4 bases. The CDR3 sequence is 14 residues long. Per germline, CDR1 SNHLY and CDR2 FYNNEI. CDR3 region: CASRDRGLNQPQHF. The CDR3 DNA reads TGTGCCAGCAGAGACAGGGGTTTAAATCAGCCCCAGCATTTT. Drawing the rest from reference TRBV2 and TRBJ1-5, the complete variable domain is EPEVTQTPSHQVTQMGQEVILRCVPISNHLYFYWYRQILGQKVEFLVSFYNNEISEKSEIFDDQFSVERPDGSNFTLKIRSTKLEDSAMYFCASRDRGLNQPQHFGDGTRLSIL.

This clone appeared a single time. Here the CDR3 reads CASSLTGTGSYEQYF. CDR3 DNA sequence: TGTGCCAGCAGTCTCACCGGGACAGGGTCCTACGAGCAGTACTTC. The chain joins TRBV28 to TRBJ2-7; 9 bases line up with TRBD1. The V gene end was trimmed by 5 bases and the J gene end by 1 base; junction bases not matched to a gene: 6. Germline V gene data show CDR1 as MDHEN and CDR2 as SYDVKM. The length of the CDR3 is 15 residues.

This clone came up a few times. The chain couples TRBV6-1 to TRBJ1-2; 10 nucleotides align to TRBD1. Germline CDR1 and CDR2: MNHNS and SASEGT. V lost 6 bases to trimming and J lost 7 bases; unmatched junction nucleotides: 5. The CDR3 is made up of 13 amino acids. The CDR3 DNA sequence: TGTGCCAGCAGCCCCGGGACAGGGGTTGGCTACACCTTC. It encodes CASSPGTGVGYTF.

The chain links TRBV5-4 to TRBJ2-5, with a possible D match to TRBD2 (6 bases). This CDR3 comprises 14 residues. Germline CDR1 is SGHNT and CDR2 is YYREEE (reference sequence). V was cut by 2 bases and J by 2 bases, with 10 bases left in between. The DNA of the CDR3 is TGTGCCAGCAGCTTTCGCGGGGATCAAGAGACCCAGTACTTC. Protein: CASSFRGDQETQYF.

The gene calls are TRBV4-2 and TRBJ1-6; 7 positions agree with TRBD1. Germline loops: CDR1 LGHNA, CDR2 YNFKEQ. With V trimmed by 7 bases and J by 7 bases, 7 bases remained unmatched. This CDR3 region has 14 residues. The CDR3 is CASTRDRENSPLHF. The CDR3 DNA reads TGTGCCAGCACCCGGGACAGAGAGAATTCACCCCTCCACTTT.

The V call is TRBV5-6, the J call TRBJ2-1; 8 positions agree with TRBD1. V lost 4 bases and J lost 2; bases outside the gene matches: 5. This CDR3 comprises 15 residues. Germline values: CDR1 SGHDT, CDR2 YYEEEE. CDR3 amino acids: CASSEDRVPYNEQFF. The CDR3 DNA sequence: TGTGCCAGCAGCGAGGACAGGGTCCCCTACAATGAGCAGTTCTTC.

The V gene is TRBV6-1, the J gene TRBJ2-7; a possible D gene is TRBD2 (6 bases). The CDR3 covers 15 residues. Germline loops: CDR1 MNHNS, CDR2 SASEGT. V lost 2 bases and J lost 0, with 11 bases in between. CDR3 loop: CASSEMGGSSYEQYF. The CDR3 DNA reads as TGTGCCAGCAGTGAAATGGGGGGTTCCTCCTACGAGCAGTACTTC.

There are a few counts of this clone. J is TRBJ1-4 and V is TRBV6-5; D is unclear. V dropped 6 bases and J dropped 6 bases, with 14 bases sitting between them. The length of the CDR3 is 14 residues. The germline gives CDR1 MNHEY, CDR2 SVGAGI. DNA of the CDR3: TGTGCCAGCAGCAACCGGGTTGGCCATGAAAAACTGTTTTTT. This translates into CASSNRVGHEKLFF.

The chain couples TRBV5-1 to TRBJ2-1, with TRBD2 identical over 11 bases. The CDR3 consists of 16 residues. V dropped 2 bases and J dropped 8; count of bases not matched to a gene: 9. The V gene's germline CDR1 is SGHRS and CDR2 YFSETQ. CDR3 region: CASSFTGLAGADEQFF. CDR3 coding DNA: TGCGCCAGCAGCTTTACCGGACTAGCGGGTGCTGATGAGCAGTTCTTC.

The chain carries TRBV5-1 and TRBJ2-3; 7 nucleotides match TRBD1. The V segment lost 3 bases and the J segment 0 bases; nucleotides outside the gene matches: 4. The germline gives CDR1 SGHRS, CDR2 YFSETQ. CDR3 size: 15 residues. CDR3: CASSSQGVSTDTQYF. CDR3 bases: TGCGCCAGCAGCTCGCAGGGGGTGAGCACAGATACGCAGTATTTT.

The V and J genes are TRBV6-1 and TRBJ1-2, with TRBD1 identical over 10 bases. The V segment lost 8 bases and the J segment 7 bases; nucleotides outside the gene matches: 4. Germline CDR1 and CDR2: MNHNS and SASEGT. The CDR3 runs 12 residues. CDR3 DNA sequence: TGTGCCAGCGGCCGGACAGGGGGTGGCTACACCTTC. It specifies CASGRTGGGYTF.